Listed below are T cell receptor beta chains from one sample, sequenced in a study of identical twins. TCRdb processed the 5' RACE reads anew with MiXCR; each CDR3 protein has one entry. Of 1.5 million to 2 million distinct CDR3 sequences in the sample, 25% to 35% were seen once. Material for sequencing was cord blood. All receptors come from a newborn girl in good health. CDR3s include the opening cysteine and the closing phenylalanine or tryptophan. D genes are given only for firm matches. Clone size is shown for a subset of rows, as once, few, many or a class of expanded clone.

D gene	V gene	J gene	clone size	CDR3 DNA	CDR3 protein
TRBD2	TRBV5-1	TRBJ2-7	-	TGTGCCAGCAGCCCTGGACTAGCGGGAGGTCTTTACGAGCAGTACTTC	CASSPGLAGGLYEQYF
-	TRBV12-3/TRBV12-4	TRBJ2-7	-	TGTGCCAGCACTGACAAGGGGTGGGCCTACGAGCAGTACTTC	CASTDKGWAYEQYF
-	TRBV6-2/TRBV6-3	TRBJ2-1	-	TGTGCCATCCAGGAGCGGAGCACCTACAATGAGCAGTTCTTC	CAIQERSTYNEQFF
-	TRBV3-1	TRBJ2-5	-	TGTGCCAGCAGCCAAGGACCGATTGGGACGCGGCAGGAGACCCAGTACTTC	CASSQGPIGTRQETQYF
-	TRBV4-1	TRBJ2-7	few	TGCGCCAGCAGCCAAGGGGAAAGTGGAGGGGAGCAGTACTTC	CASSQGESGGEQYF
-	TRBV7-2	TRBJ1-3	-	TGTGCCAGCAGCTGGGACGGTAACTCTGGAAACACCATATATTTT	CASSWDGNSGNTIYF
-	TRBV27	TRBJ1-1	-	TGTGCCAGCCTAAAGGGGGAAAACACTGAAGCTTTCTTT	CASLKGENTEAFF
-	TRBV6-6	TRBJ1-3	few	TGTGCCAGCAGTTCCGGGACGCACAGCTCTGGAAACACCATATATTTT	CASSSGTHSSGNTIYF
-	TRBV7-9	TRBJ2-7	many	TGTGCCAGCAGCTTAGCCTCTTGGCCTTACGAGCAGTACTTC	CASSLASWPYEQYF
TRBD1	TRBV20-1	TRBJ2-1	-	TGCAGTGCTAGAGATGCCGGGACAGGGATGAATGAGCAGTTCTTC	CSARDAGTGMNEQFF
TRBD1	TRBV10-3	TRBJ1-2	many	TGTGCCATCACTATGACAGGGGCTATGAGCTACACCTTC	CAITMTGAMSYTF
-	TRBV28	TRBJ2-2	once	TGTGCCAGCACCTCCGGGAGTCCAATTAAGACCGGGGAGCTGTTTTTT	CASTSGSPIKTGELFF
-	TRBV20-1	TRBJ2-7	-	TGCAGTGCTAGAAAATTAGAAAAGGCCTACGAGCAGTACTTC	CSARKLEKAYEQYF
-	TRBV5-1	TRBJ1-1	few	TGCGCCAGCCTCGAGAGGACGGGCACTGAAGCTTTCTTT	CASLERTGTEAFF
-	TRBV30	TRBJ1-4	-	TGTGCCTGGAGTGCTCAGGGCGGTGAAAAACTGTTTTTT	CAWSAQGGEKLFF
TRBD2	TRBV29-1	TRBJ2-7	many	TGCAGCGTTTATAGCGGGAGCTCCTACGAGCAGTACTTC	CSVYSGSSYEQYF
TRBD1	TRBV7-2	TRBJ2-5	-	TGTGCCAGCAGCGGATCGACAGGGGGCGTAGAGACCCAGTACTTC	CASSGSTGGVETQYF
TRBD1	TRBV6-2/TRBV6-3	TRBJ1-1	-	TGTGCCAGCAGCCGTGGACAGGGCAAAGGTTTCTTT	CASSRGQGKGFF
-	TRBV25-1	TRBJ2-7	-	TGTGCCAGCAGTGAGAGTCTAGTAAGAGGGGGCGAGCAGTACTTC	CASSESLVRGGEQYF
TRBD1	TRBV5-1	TRBJ1-1	-	TGCGCCAGCAGCACCGACAGGGAGGACACTGAAGCTTTCTTT	CASSTDREDTEAFF